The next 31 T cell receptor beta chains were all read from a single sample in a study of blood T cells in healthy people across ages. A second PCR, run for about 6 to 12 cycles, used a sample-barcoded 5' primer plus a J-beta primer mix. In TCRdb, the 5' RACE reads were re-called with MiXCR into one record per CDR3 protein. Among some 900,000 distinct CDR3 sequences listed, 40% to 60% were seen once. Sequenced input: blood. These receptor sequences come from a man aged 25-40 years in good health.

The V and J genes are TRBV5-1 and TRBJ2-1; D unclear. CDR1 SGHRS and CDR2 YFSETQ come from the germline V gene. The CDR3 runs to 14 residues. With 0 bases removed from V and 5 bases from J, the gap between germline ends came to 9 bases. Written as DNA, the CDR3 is TGCGCCAGCAGCTTGGGCCTTCAGGACAATGAGCAGTTCTTC. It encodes CASSLGLQDNEQFF.

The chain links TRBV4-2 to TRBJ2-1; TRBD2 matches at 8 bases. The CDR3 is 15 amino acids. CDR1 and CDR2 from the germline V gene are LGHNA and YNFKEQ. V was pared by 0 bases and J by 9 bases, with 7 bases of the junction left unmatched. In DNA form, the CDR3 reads TGTGCCAGCAGCCAAGATTGGACGGGAGGGTTTGAGCAGTTCTTC. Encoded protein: CASSQDWTGGFEQFF.

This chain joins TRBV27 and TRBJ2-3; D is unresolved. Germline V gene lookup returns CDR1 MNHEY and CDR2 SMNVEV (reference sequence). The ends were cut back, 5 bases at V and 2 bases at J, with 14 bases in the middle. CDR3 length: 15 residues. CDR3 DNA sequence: TGTGCCAGCAGTCCACAGCTTATAACCACAGATACGCAGTATTTT. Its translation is CASSPQLITTDTQYF.

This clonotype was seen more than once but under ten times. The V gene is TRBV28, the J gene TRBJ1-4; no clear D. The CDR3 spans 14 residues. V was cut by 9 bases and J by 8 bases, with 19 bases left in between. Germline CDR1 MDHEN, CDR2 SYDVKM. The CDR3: CASIPTGPWEKLFF. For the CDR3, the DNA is TGTGCCAGTATACCGACCGGGCCCTGGGAAAAACTGTTTTTT.

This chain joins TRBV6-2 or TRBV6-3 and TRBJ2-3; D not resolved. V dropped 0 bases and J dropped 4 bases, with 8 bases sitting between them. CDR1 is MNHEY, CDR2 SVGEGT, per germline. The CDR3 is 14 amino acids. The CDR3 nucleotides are TGTGCCAGCAGTTACTCGAATTCTCCAGATACGCAGTATTTT. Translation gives CASSYSNSPDTQYF.

The CDR3 sequence is CASSPTGNQETQYF. The CDR3 DNA reads as TGTGCCAGCAGTCCGACAGGGAATCAAGAGACCCAGTACTTC. V and J are TRBV18 and TRBJ2-5; TRBD1 aligns across 7 bases. Germline loops: CDR1 KGHSH, CDR2 LQKENI. CDR3 length: 14 residues. Losses at the gene ends were 8 bases for V and 2 bases for J; bases not matched to a gene: 8.

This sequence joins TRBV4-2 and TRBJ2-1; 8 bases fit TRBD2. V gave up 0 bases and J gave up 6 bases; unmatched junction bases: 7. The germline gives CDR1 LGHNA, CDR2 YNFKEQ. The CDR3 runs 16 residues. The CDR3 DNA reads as TGTGCCAGCAGCCAAGAAACGGGCCGGGGGGGCAATGAGCAGTTCTTC. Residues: CASSQETGRGGNEQFF.

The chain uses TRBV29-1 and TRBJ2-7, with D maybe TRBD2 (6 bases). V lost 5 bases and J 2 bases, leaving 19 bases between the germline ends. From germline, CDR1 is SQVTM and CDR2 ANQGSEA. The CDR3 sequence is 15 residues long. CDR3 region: CSVRTLRDSAYEQYF. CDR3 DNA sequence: TGCAGCGTTAGAACCCTCCGGGACTCTGCCTACGAGCAGTACTTC.

The DNA of the CDR3 is TGTGCCAGCAGCTTGAGGCAGGCGGTAACCGGGGAGCTGTTTTTT. This sequence encodes CASSLRQAVTGELFF. The chain joins TRBV7-2 to TRBJ2-2, with D unclear. The germline V and J ends were trimmed by 3 bases and 5 bases, with 13 bases remaining between them. This CDR3 is 15 amino acids long. Per germline, CDR1 SGHTA and CDR2 FQGNSA.

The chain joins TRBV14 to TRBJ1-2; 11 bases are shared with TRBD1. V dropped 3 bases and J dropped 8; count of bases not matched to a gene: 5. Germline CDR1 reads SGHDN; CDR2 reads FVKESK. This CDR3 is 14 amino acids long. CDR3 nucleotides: TGTGCCAGCAGCCACCGGGACAGGGGGGGCGGCTACACCTTC. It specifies CASSHRDRGGGYTF.

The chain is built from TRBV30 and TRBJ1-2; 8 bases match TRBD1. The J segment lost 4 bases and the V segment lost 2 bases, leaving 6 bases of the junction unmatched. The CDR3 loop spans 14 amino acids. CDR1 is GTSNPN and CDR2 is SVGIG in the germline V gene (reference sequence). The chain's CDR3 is CAWSYGQGLYGYTF. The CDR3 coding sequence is TGTGCCTGGAGTTACGGACAGGGCCTCTATGGCTACACCTTC.

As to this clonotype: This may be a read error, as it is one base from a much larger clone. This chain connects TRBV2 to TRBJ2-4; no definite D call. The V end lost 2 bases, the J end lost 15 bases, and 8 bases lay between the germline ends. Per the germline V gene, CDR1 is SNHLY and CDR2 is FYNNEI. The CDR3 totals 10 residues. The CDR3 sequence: CASSEYERYF. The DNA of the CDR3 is TGTGCCAGCAGTGAATACGAGCGGTACTTC.

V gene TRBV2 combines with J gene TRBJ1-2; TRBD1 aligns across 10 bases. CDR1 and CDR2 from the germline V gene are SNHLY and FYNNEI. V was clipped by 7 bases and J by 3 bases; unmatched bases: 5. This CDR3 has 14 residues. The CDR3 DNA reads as TGTGCCAGCACCCAAGGACAGGGGGACTATGGCTACACCTTC. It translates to CASTQGQGDYGYTF.

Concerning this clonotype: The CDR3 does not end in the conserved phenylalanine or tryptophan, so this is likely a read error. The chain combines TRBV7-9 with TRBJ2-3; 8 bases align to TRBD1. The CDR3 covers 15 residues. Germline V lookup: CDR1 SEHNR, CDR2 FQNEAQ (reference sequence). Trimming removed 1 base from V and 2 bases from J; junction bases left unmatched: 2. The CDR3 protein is CASSLGTGHTDTQYY. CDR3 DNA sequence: TGTGCCAGCAGCTTAGGGACAGGGCACACAGATACGCAGTATTAT.

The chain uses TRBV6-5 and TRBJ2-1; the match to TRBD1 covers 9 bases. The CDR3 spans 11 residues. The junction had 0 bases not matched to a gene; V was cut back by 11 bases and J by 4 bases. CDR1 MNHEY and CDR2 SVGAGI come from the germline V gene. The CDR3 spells CAGQGYNEQFF. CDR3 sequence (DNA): TGTGCCGGACAGGGGTACAATGAGCAGTTCTTC.

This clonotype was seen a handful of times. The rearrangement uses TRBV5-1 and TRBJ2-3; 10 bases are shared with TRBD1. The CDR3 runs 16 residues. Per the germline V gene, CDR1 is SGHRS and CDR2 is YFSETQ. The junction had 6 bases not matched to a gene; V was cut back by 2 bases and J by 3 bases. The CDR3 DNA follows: TGCGCCAGCAGCTTTTCCGACAGGGGGCGAACAGATACGCAGTATTTT. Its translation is CASSFSDRGRTDTQYF. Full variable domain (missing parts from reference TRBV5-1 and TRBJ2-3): KAGVTQTPRYLIKTRGQQVTLSCSPISGHRSVSWYQQTPGQGLQFLFEYFSETQRNKGNFPGRFSGRQFSNSRSEMNVSTLELGDSALYLCASSFSDRGRTDTQYFGPGTRLTVL.

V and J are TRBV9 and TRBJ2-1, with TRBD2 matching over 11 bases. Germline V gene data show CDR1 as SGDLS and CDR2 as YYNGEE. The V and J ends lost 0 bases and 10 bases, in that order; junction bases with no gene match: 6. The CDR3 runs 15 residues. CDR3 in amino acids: CASSVGIAGGNEQFF. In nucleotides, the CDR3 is TGTGCCAGCAGCGTAGGGATAGCGGGGGGGAACGAGCAGTTCTTC.

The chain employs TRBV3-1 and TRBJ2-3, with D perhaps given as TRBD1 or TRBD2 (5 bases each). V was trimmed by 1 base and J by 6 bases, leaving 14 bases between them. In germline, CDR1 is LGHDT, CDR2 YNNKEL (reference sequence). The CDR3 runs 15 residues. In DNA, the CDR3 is TGTGCCAGCAGCCAAGTAGGGCTTGGGACGGATACGCAGTATTTT. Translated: CASSQVGLGTDTQYF.

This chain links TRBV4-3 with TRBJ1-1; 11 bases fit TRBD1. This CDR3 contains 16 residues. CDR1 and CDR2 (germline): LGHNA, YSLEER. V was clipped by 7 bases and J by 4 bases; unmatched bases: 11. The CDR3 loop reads CASNSRTGGEFTEAFF. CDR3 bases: TGCGCCAGCAACTCTAGGACAGGGGGCGAGTTCACTGAAGCTTTCTTT.

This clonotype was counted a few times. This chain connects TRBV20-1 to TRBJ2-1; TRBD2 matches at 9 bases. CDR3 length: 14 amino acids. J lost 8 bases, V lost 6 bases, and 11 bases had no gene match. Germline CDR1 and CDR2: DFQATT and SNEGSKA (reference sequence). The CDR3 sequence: CSARTLAGLDEQFF. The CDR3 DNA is TGCAGTGCCAGAACGCTAGCGGGGCTGGATGAGCAGTTCTTC.

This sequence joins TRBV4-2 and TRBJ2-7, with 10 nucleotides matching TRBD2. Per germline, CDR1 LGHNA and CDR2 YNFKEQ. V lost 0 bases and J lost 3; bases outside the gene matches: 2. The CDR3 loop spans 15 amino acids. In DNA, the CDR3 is TGTGCCAGCAGCCAAGAAGCGGGGGGGCGCTACGAGCAGTACTTC. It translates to CASSQEAGGRYEQYF.

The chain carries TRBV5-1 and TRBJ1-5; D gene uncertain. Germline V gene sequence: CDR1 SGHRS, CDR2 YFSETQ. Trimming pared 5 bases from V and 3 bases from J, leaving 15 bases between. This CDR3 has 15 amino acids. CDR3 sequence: CASSRIGDLNQPQHF. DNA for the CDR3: TGCGCCAGCAGTCGGATAGGAGACCTCAATCAGCCCCAGCATTTT.

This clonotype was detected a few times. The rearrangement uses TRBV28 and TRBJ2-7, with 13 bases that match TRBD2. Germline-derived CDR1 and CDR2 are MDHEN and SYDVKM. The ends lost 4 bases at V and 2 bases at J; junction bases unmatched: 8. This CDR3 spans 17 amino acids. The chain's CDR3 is CASSSAGTSGVPYEQYF. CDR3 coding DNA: TGTGCCAGCAGTTCCGCCGGGACTAGCGGGGTTCCCTACGAGCAGTACTTC.

CDR3 nucleotide sequence: TGTGCCAGCAGGCTTTCTAAGACAGGGATTGGTGAGCAGTTCTTC. Translated, it gives CASRLSKTGIGEQFF. This sequence joins TRBV12-3 or TRBV12-4 and TRBJ2-1, with 7 bases aligning to TRBD1. There are 15 residues in the CDR3. Losses at the gene ends were 6 bases for V and 9 bases for J; bases not matched to a gene: 14.

The CDR3 reads CASSGRGHQETQYF. The CDR3 nucleotides read TGTGCCAGCTCAGGACGGGGACACCAAGAGACCCAGTACTTC. The chain combines TRBV18 with TRBJ2-5; the D gene could be TRBD1 or TRBD2 (5 bases each). The CDR3 loop spans 14 amino acids. V dropped 5 bases and J dropped 0 bases, with 10 bases sitting between them. The germline V gene has CDR1 KGHSH and CDR2 LQKENI.

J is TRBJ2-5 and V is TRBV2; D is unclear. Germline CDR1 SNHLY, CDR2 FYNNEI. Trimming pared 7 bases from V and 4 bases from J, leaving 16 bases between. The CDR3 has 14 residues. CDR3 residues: CASMRALVGETQYF. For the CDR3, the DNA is TGTGCCAGCATGAGAGCCCTCGTAGGAGAGACCCAGTACTTC.

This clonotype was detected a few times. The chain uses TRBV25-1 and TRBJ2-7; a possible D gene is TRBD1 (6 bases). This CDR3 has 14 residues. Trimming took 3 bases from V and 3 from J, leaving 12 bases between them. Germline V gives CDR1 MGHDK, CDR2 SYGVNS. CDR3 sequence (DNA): TGTGCCAGCAGTGATGACGGCAGGGGCTACGAGCAGTACTTC. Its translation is CASSDDGRGYEQYF.

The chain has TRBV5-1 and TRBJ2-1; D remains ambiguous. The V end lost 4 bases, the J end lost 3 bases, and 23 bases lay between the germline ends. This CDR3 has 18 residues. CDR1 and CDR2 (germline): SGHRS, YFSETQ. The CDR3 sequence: CASSLQSDGRNGYNEQFF. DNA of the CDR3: TGCGCCAGCAGCCTGCAGTCCGACGGGCGAAACGGCTACAATGAGCAGTTCTTC.

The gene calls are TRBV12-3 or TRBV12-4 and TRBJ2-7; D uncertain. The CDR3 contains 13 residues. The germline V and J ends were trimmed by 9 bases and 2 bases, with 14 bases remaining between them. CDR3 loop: CASRYKDAYEQYF. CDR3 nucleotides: TGTGCCAGTAGGTATAAGGATGCCTACGAGCAGTACTTC.

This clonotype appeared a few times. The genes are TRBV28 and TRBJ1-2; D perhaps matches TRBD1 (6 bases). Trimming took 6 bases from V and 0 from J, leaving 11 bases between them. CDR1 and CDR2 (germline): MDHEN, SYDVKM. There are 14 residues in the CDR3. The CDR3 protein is CASRDSRTNYGYTF. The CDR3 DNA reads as TGTGCCAGCAGGGACAGCCGAACTAACTATGGCTACACCTTC.

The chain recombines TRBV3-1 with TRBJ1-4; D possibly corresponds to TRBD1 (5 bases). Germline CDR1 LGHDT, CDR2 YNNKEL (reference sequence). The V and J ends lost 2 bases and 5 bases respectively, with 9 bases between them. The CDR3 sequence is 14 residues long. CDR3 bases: TGTGCCAGCAGCCAACAGGACACGAATGAAAAACTGTTTTTT. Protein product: CASSQQDTNEKLFF. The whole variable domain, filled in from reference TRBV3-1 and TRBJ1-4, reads DTAVSQTPKYLVTQMGNDKSIKCEQNLGHDTMYWYKQDSKKFLKIMFSYNNKELIINETVPNRFSPKSPDKAHLNLHINSLELGDSAVYFCASSQQDTNEKLFFGSGTQLSVL.